The 17 T cell receptor beta chains listed next were all sequenced from one sample in a study of PD-1 blockade in classical Hodgkin lymphoma. All patients experienced relapse after autologous stem cell transplantation, and brentuximab vedotin exposure was variable. Profiled with immunoSEQ multiplex PCR; TCRdb holds only in-frame clones, not every one. This sample yields 20,000 to 30,000 clones, of which about three quarters are seen a single time; 8% belongs to the top ten. Here the sequenced sample was peripheral blood mononuclear cells (PBMCs), taken before the second cycle of nivolumab. The source is a human donor with classical Hodgkin lymphoma.

The chain joins TRBV7-9 to TRBJ2-1, with D uncertain. Germline lookup yields CDR1 SEHNR and CDR2 FQNEAQ (reference sequence). This CDR3 spans 12 amino acids. Trimming took 5 bases from V and 7 from J, leaving 9 bases between them. For the CDR3, the DNA is TGTGCCAGCAGCCCTCAGGTAAATGAGCAGTTCTTC. Amino acid sequence: CASSPQVNEQFF.

J is TRBJ2-7 and V is TRBV28; no definite D call. Trimming took off 1 base at V and 4 bases at J, with 11 bases between the two ends. The CDR3 spans 14 residues. The V gene's germline CDR1 is MDHEN and CDR2 SYDVKM. The CDR3 DNA reads as TGTGCCAGCAGTTTATCCCCGCACGGATACGAGCAGTACTTC. It specifies CASSLSPHGYEQYF.

V usage is TRBV11-2 and J usage is TRBJ2-7; D unresolved. The CDR3 has 14 amino acids. Deletions cut 0 bases from V and 3 bases from J, with 9 bases between. Germline V CDR1 and CDR2: SGHAT, FQNNGV. The CDR3 is CASSLDRLYYEQYF. CDR3 coding DNA: TGTGCCAGCAGCTTAGATCGTCTTTACTACGAGCAGTACTTC.

The chain employs TRBV5-4 and TRBJ1-2; D unresolved. V was pared by 7 bases and J by 4 bases, with 8 bases between. Germline assignment: CDR1 SGHNT and CDR2 YYREEE (reference sequence). The CDR3 runs 11 residues. CDR3 sequence reads: CASSLGYGYTF. CDR3 nucleotide sequence: TGTGCCAGCTCCCTCGGCTATGGCTACACCTTC.

The genes are TRBV5-4 and TRBJ1-2; D uncertain. Trimming took off 0 bases at V and 1 base at J, with 7 bases between the two ends. The CDR3 length is 14 residues. CDR1 is SGHNT, CDR2 YYREEE, per germline (reference sequence). CDR3 region: CASSLGLINYGYTF. CDR3 DNA: TGTGCCAGCAGCTTGGGATTAATTAACTATGGCTACACCTTC.

The V and J genes are TRBV4-3 and TRBJ2-1; 11 bases fit TRBD2. Per the germline V gene, CDR1 is LGHNA and CDR2 is YSLEER. This CDR3 is built from 16 residues. V lost 4 bases to trimming and J lost 2 bases; unmatched junction nucleotides: 4. The CDR3 here is CASSLLAGAAYNEQFF. In DNA, the CDR3 is TGCGCCAGCAGCCTACTAGCGGGAGCCGCCTACAATGAGCAGTTCTTC.

The CDR3 sequence: CASSSGQGYTF. Here the CDR3 DNA reads TGCGCCAGCAGCTCGGGACAAGGCTACACCTTC. The V and J genes are TRBV5-1 and TRBJ1-2; maybe TRBD1 (6 bases). Germline CDR1 and CDR2: SGHRS and YFSETQ. V shed 3 bases and J shed 8 bases, with 8 bases lying between them. This CDR3 has 11 amino acids.

The genes are TRBV2 and TRBJ1-2, with 9 nucleotides matching TRBD1. Losses at the gene ends were 6 bases for V and 6 bases for J; bases not matched to a gene: 2. The CDR3 sequence is 12 residues long. Germline V lookup: CDR1 SNHLY, CDR2 FYNNEI. The CDR3 is CASSRTGDGYTF. The CDR3 nucleotides read TGTGCCAGCAGCCGGACAGGGGATGGCTACACCTTC. Using reference TRBV2 and TRBJ1-2 for the parts outside the CDR3, the full variable domain is EPEVTQTPSHQVTQMGQEVILRCVPISNHLYFYWYRQILGQKVEFLVSFYNNEISEKSEIFDDQFSVERPDGSNFTLKIRSTKLEDSAMYFCASSRTGDGYTFGSGTRLTVV.

The rearrangement links TRBV10-1 to TRBJ2-7; TRBD1 matches at 7 bases. V shed 6 bases and J 3 bases; nucleotides not matched to a gene: 8. Germline lookup yields CDR1 WNHNN and CDR2 SYGVQD (reference sequence). The CDR3 is 14 residues long. CDR3 DNA: TGCGCCAGCAGCGGGGCCGGGACAGTCTACGAGCAGTACTTC. This encodes CASSGAGTVYEQYF.

This chain joins TRBV15 and TRBJ2-1; D might be TRBD2 (5 bases). The CDR3 consists of 15 residues. Germline V lookup: CDR1 LNHNV, CDR2 YYDKDF (reference sequence). V was clipped by 6 bases and J by 5 bases, with 17 bases between them. CDR3 sequence: CATRPRASLDNEQFF. For the CDR3, the DNA is TGTGCCACCAGACCGAGGGCTAGCCTAGACAATGAGCAGTTCTTC.

V gene TRBV10-3 combines with J gene TRBJ1-2; D perhaps matches TRBD1 (6 bases). Trimming took off 3 bases at V and 4 bases at J, with 15 bases between the two ends. Germline V gives CDR1 ENHRY, CDR2 SYGVKD. The CDR3 loop spans 15 amino acids. The CDR3 bases are TGTGCCATCAGTGACCCCGGGACATACGGCTATGGCTACACCTTC. It specifies CAISDPGTYGYGYTF.

The chain carries TRBV5-1 and TRBJ2-3; D tentatively reads TRBD1 or TRBD2 (5 bases each). The CDR3 totals 16 residues. Trimming left V 5 bases short and J 0 bases short, with 16 bases between. Per germline, CDR1 SGHRS and CDR2 YFSETQ. CDR3 protein: CASSQGRLSSTDTQYF. For the CDR3, the DNA is TGCGCCAGCAGTCAGGGACGACTTTCTAGCACAGATACGCAGTATTTT.

The chain combines TRBV6-6 with TRBJ2-7; no reliable D call. CDR3 length: 12 residues. Trimming left V 2 bases short and J 2 bases short, with 4 bases between. CDR1 MNHNY and CDR2 SVGAGI come from the germline V gene (reference sequence). The CDR3 DNA reads as TGTGCCAGCAGTTACCTCGCCTACGAGCAGTACTTC. Translating it yields CASSYLAYEQYF.

The CDR3 DNA reads as TGTGCCAGCGTGAGGCCGGGACTAGCGGGGACCGAGCAGTACTTC. Amino acids: CASVRPGLAGTEQYF. The rearrangement links TRBV28 to TRBJ2-7; TRBD2 matches at 13 bases. The ends lost 8 bases at V and 6 bases at J; junction bases unmatched: 10. The CDR3 contains 15 residues. Looked up from germline, CDR1 is MDHEN and CDR2 is SYDVKM.

The chain is built from TRBV11-1 and TRBJ2-5; 11 bases line up with TRBD2. The CDR3 contains 16 residues. From germline, CDR1 is SGHAT and CDR2 FQDESV (reference sequence). V trimming: 4 bases; J trimming: 3 bases; junction bases outside the gene matches: 7. CDR3 sequence reads: CASSSPQGLAEETQYF. The CDR3 nucleotides read TGTGCCAGCAGCTCACCCCAGGGACTAGCGGAAGAGACCCAGTACTTC.

The chain combines TRBV28 with TRBJ2-7, with 11 bases that match TRBD1. V trimming: 3 bases; J trimming: 2 bases; junction bases outside the gene matches: 3. The germline V gene encodes CDR1 MDHEN and CDR2 SYDVKM. This CDR3 comprises 15 residues. Here the CDR3 DNA reads TGTGCCAGCAGTTTGCCGGGACAGGGGGCCTACGAGCAGTACTTC. Protein: CASSLPGQGAYEQYF.

The V gene is TRBV2, the J gene TRBJ2-3; 8 bases line up with TRBD1. The CDR3 totals 15 residues. V shed 6 bases, J shed 5 bases, and the junction held 10 bases outside the gene matches. From germline, CDR1 is SNHLY and CDR2 FYNNEI. The CDR3: CASSAGTGSQDTQYF. DNA of the CDR3: TGTGCCAGCAGCGCCGGGACAGGTTCCCAAGATACGCAGTATTTT.